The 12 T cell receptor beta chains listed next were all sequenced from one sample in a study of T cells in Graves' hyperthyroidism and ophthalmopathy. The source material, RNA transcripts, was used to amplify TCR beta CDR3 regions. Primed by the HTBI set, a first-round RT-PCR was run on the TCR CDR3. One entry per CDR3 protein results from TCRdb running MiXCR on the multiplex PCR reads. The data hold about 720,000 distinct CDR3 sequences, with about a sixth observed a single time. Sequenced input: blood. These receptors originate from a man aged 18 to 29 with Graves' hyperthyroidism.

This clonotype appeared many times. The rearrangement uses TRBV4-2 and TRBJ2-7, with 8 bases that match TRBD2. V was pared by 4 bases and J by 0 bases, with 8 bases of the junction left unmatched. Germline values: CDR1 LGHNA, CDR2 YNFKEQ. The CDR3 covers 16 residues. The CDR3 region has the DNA TGTGCCAGCAGCCTTTATGCGACTAGCGACTCCTACGAGCAGTACTTC. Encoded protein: CASSLYATSDSYEQYF.

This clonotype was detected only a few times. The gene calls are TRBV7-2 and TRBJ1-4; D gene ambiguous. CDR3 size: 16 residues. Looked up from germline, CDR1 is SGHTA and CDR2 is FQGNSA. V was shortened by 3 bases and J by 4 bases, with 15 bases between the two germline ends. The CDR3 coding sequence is TGTGCCAGCAGCTTGGCCCCAGTGCGGGGTAATGAAAAACTGTTTTTT. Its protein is CASSLAPVRGNEKLFF.

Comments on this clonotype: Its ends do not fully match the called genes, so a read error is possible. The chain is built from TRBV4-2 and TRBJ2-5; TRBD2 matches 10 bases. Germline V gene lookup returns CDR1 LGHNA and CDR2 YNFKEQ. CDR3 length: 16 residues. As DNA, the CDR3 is TGTGCCGGCAGCCAGGGGGCAGCGGGAGGGCAAGAGACCCAGTACTTC. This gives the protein CAGSQGAAGGQETQYF.

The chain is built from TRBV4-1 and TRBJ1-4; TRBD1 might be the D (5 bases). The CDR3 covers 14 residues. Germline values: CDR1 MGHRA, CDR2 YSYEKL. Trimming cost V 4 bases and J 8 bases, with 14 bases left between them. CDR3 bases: TGCGCCAGCAGCCCCGGGACGGTGTTAGAAAAACTGTTTTTT. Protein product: CASSPGTVLEKLFF.

The CDR3 DNA reads as TGCAGTGCTAGCCACCCCGGACTAGCGGGAAGTTCGGGGAAGTTCTTC. Protein sequence: CSASHPGLAGSSGKFF. This rearrangement joins TRBV20-1 to TRBJ2-1, with 12 bases aligning to TRBD2. Looked up from germline, CDR1 is DFQATT and CDR2 is SNEGSKA (reference sequence). The CDR3 has 16 residues. V dropped 3 bases and J dropped 14; count of bases not matched to a gene: 17.

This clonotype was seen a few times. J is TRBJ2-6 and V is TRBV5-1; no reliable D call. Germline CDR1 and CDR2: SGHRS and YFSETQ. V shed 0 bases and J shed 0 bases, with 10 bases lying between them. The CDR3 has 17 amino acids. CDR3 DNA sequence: TGCGCCAGCAGCTTGGTAGGACCAAACTCTGGGGCCAACGTCCTGACTTTC. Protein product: CASSLVGPNSGANVLTF.

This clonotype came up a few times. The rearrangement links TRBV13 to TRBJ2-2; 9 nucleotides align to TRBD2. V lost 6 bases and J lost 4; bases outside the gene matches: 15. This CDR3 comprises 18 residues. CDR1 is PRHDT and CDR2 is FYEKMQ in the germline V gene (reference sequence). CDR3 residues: CASSPQGGRASVTGELFF. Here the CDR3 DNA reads TGTGCCAGCAGTCCACAGGGCGGGAGGGCCTCGGTCACCGGGGAGCTGTTTTTT.

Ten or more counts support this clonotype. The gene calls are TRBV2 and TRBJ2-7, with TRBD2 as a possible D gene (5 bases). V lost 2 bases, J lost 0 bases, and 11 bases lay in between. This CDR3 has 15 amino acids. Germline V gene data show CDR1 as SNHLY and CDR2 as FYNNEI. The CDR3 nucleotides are TGTGCCAGCAGTGAATGGGCGGGTTCCTCCTACGAGCAGTACTTC. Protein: CASSEWAGSSYEQYF.

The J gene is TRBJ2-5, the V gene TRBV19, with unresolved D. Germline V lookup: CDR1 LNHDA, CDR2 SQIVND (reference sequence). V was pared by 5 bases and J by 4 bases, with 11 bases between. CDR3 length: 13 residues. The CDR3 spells CASSSHDGETQYF. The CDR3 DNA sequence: TGTGCCAGTAGTTCCCACGACGGAGAGACCCAGTACTTC.

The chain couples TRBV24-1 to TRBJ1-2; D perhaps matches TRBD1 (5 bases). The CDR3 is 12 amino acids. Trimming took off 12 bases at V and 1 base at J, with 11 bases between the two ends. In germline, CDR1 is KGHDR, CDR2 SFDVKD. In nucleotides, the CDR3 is TGTGCCGTCGGGGGAAATAACTATGGCTACACCTTC. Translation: CAVGGNNYGYTF.

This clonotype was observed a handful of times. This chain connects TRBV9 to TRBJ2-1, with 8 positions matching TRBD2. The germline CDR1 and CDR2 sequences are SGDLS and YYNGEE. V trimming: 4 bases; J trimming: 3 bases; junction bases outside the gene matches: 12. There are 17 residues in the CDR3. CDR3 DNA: TGTGCCAGCAGCCCTCGCTTGGGGCGGGAGGACTACAATGAGCAGTTCTTC. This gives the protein CASSPRLGREDYNEQFF.

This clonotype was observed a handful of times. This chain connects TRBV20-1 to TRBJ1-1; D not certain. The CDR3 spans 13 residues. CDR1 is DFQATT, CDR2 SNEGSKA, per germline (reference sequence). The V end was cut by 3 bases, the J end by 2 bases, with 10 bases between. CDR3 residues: CSASMQHNTEAFF. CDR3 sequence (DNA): TGCAGTGCTAGTATGCAGCATAACACTGAAGCTTTCTTT.